The TCR beta chain under discussion was sequenced for a study of T cell responses to AZD1222 COVID-19 vaccine (dated by TCRdb to the early 2020s). For the wider study: TCR sequencing was performed for more than 230 trial participants, of whom about 200 were given two doses of AZD1222 and around 25 were given two doses of MenACWY control vaccine. Trial participants were enrolled into age subgroups of 18-55, 56-69 and 70-plus years, which contained roughly 150, 30 and 60 TCR-sequenced participants, respectively. Summary of the overall study and its limitations: Epitopes outside the regions mutated in the B.1.351 and B.1.1.7 variants were reportedly recognized by nearly half of the unique spike-specific TCRs. Because no day 14 peak-response samples were available, the repertoires could be characterized only after the peak T cell response. Conclusions about previously exposed vaccinees were limited because only six AZD1222 recipients were SARS-CoV-2 seropositive at baseline. Most participants were white British and females outnumbered males, and the authors suggested that clonal diversity may have been underestimated. In the small 56-69-year group, the increase in depth fell short of significance, most likely because of low power. The whole spike protein was spanned by vaccine-associated CD4 TCRs, and dominant responses were seen in regions 160-218 and 743-854. Spike-specific TCR breadth and depth rose significantly after two AZD1222 doses compared with day 0 and with MenACWY recipients.

In the germline V gene (reference sequence), CDR1 corresponds to SGHNT and CDR2 to YYREEE. Counted from cysteine to phenylalanine, this CDR3 has 15 amino acids. Only the CDR3 portion is preserved as DNA: 45 bases, with reading frame beginning at the first base. Relative to germline, V is 2 bases shorter and J is 1 base shorter, with 12 bases between their ends. In regard to this clone: No antigen is known for it. No quality values exist for individual bases; no much larger clone is one base distant.

Reading the label with the study, this specimen's time point is: baseline before first vaccination. The treatment or condition label, as the study defines it: meningococcal conjugate vaccine given as trial control. Vaccinee samples were obtained from the UK trials COV001 and COV002, which included a single-blind randomized controlled phase 2/3 trial of AZD1222 (ChAdOx1 nCoV-19) in healthy adults. Trial participant PBMC samples were collected at day 0 and day 28 after the second dose for TCRbeta chain sequencing. The CDR3 regions of human TCRbeta chains were analyzed by immunosequencing. The paper's processing steps were these. TCRs in the repertoires were matched against a reference library of SARS-CoV-2-specific TCRs that had been generated with the MIRA antigen-specificity platform. Breadth was defined as the fraction of unique TCRs that were SARS-CoV-2-associated, and depth was defined as the fraction of total T cells that were SARS-CoV-2-associated. Each spike-specific TCR was assigned to its reactive spike region and to a CD4 or CD8 class using the MIRA data. Log10-transformed breadth and depth values were compared by one-way ANOVA with Sidak's multiple comparisons tests. TCRdb holds this immuneACCESS table with in-frame rearrangements only. Some clones are missing; in checked studies, unresolved V genes explain under half, and the rest has no known cause. V, J and clone size were drawn from that table, and D and trimming were deduced from the DNA. For this sample the table gives roughly 70,000 clones, of which approximately 79% were detected only once. The biggest ten clones account for more than 20% of the sample.

Specimen: peripheral blood, collected on day 0 of MenACWY control vaccination. The receptor comes from an adult in good health. The chain uses TRBV5-4 and TRBJ1-1, and perhaps TRBD1 as D gene, on 5 matching bases. For the CDR3, the sequence is CASSFVGRGNTEAFF. The nucleotide sequence reads TGTGCCAGCAGCTTTGTGGGGCGGGGGAACACTGAAGCTTTCTTT.